This T cell receptor (beta chain) was profiled in a study of blood T cell repertoires in COVID-19. Study-wide context: Some COVID-19 samples were acute and others convalescent; all came from the United States, Italy and Spain. Sample material is recorded as cDNA or gDNA derived from T cells, B-cell-depleted T cells, or PBMCs.

The CDR3 is 16 amino acids. V dropped 5 bases and J dropped 0; count of bases not matched to a gene: 7. Germline-derived CDR1 and CDR2 are LGHNA and YNFKEQ. Study processing details: Amplification with reference gene primers provided the estimates of nucleated cell counts. Only in-frame clones appear in the TCRdb table, and some are missing; sequencing was by immunoSEQ multiplex PCR. The DNA was the basis for D and trimming; V, J and clone size are from that table. This table holds about 200,000 clones, about nine tenths found once. The specimen sequenced was peripheral blood. V and J are TRBV4-2 and TRBJ2-7; the match to TRBD2 covers 10 bases. The TCR comes from a man aged 55 to 70 who had recovered from COVID-19. CDR3 sequence: CASSESTSGVSYEQYF. CDR3 bases: TGTGCCAGCAGCGAGTCAACTAGCGGGGTCTCCTACGAGCAGTACTTC.